This T cell receptor (beta chain) was identified during a study of T-cell memory formation after mild COVID-19. Study details: Largely, the TCR clusters proved donor specific. Overall study results and limits: That cross-reactive memory joined was suggested by some responding clones appearing in pre-infection memory. CD4+ contracting clones were mainly CM and EM; CD8+ ones, EMRA.

Points on this clonotype: Its target is unknown.

TCR alpha and TCR beta cDNA libraries carrying sample barcodes and UMIs were produced by 5'RACE using constant-segment primers. Using its own MiXCR run on the 5' RACE reads, TCRdb lists one record per CDR3 protein. The sample holds about 340,000 distinct CDR3 sequences, around 15% seen once. The V gene lost 8 bases and the J gene lost 0 bases, with 5 bases spanning the gap. CDR1 and CDR2 from the germline V gene are ENHRY and SYGVKD. This CDR3 is 11 amino acids long. The sequence came from a man younger than 30 who had mild COVID-19 (a few samples of this study predate the infection). Cell type and time point are not known. Sequencing input: PBMCs or a T cell subset sorted from them (not recorded which). V usage is TRBV10-3 and J usage is TRBJ2-7; D is ambiguous. The CDR3 region has the DNA TGTGCCATCGGAAGCTCCTACGAGCAGTACTTC. This codes for CAIGSSYEQYF.